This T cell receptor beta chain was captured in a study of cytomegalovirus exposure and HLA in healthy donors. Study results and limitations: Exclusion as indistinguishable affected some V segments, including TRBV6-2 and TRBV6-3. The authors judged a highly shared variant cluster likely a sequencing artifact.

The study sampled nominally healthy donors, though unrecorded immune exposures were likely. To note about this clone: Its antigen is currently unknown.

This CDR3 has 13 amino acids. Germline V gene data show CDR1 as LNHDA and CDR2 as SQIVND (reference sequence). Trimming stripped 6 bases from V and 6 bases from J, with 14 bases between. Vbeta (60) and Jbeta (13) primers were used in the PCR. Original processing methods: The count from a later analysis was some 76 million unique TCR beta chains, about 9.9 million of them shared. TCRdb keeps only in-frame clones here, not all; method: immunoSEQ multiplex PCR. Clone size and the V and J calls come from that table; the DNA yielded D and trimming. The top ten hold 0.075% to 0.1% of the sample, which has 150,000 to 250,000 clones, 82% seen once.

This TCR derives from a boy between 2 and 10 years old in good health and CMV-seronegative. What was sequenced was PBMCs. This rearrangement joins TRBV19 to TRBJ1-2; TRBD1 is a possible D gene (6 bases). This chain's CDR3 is CASRLGTIDGYTF. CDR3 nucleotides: TGTGCCAGTAGGCTCGGGACAATCGATGGCTACACCTTC.